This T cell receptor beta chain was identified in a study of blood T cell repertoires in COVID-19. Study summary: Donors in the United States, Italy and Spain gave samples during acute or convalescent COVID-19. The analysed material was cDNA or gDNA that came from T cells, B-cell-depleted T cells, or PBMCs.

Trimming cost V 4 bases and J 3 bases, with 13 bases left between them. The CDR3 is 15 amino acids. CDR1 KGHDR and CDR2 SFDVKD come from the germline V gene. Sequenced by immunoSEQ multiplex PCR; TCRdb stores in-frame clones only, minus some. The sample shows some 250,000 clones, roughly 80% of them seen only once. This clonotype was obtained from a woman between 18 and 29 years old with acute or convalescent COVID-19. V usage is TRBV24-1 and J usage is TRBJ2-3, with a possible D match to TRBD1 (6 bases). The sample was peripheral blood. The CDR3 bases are TGTGCCACCAGTGACCCTCGACAGGTGACAGATACGCAGTATTTT. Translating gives CATSDPRQVTDTQYF.